The clone carrying this TCR beta chain was observed a handful of times. Cohort placement rested on clinical history that participants reported themselves. These data originate in a study of blood T cell repertoires in COVID-19. V was shortened by 1 base and J by 5 bases, with 3 bases between the two germline ends. CDR3 length: 12 residues. Clones were read by immunoSEQ multiplex PCR, and TCRdb kept only the in-frame ones, dropping some. In the table there are roughly 300,000 clones, about 92% of which are singletons. This TCR came from a woman under 40 who had recovered from COVID-19. The sequencing sample was made of PBMCs or T cells enriched from blood (not recorded which). The genes are TRBV12-3 or TRBV12-4 and TRBJ1-5; D unresolved. The DNA of the CDR3 is TGTGCCAGCAGTTTAGGGCATCAGCCCCAGCATTTT. Translating gives CASSLGHQPQHF.